A single T cell receptor (beta chain) is shown here with its context. What it recognizes is unknown. This entry belongs to a study of cytomegalovirus exposure and HLA in healthy donors. About the research overall: The approximately 120 validation repertoires used the same platform as the roughly 620 first-cohort repertoires, a later analysis reported.

Generated by immunoSEQ multiplex PCR, the TCRdb table keeps only in-frame clones and is missing some. This sample carries 100,000 to 120,000 clones, about 85% of them seen once, and the ten largest clones take approximately 4%. Study conclusions and caveats: The authors enumerated 150 to 200 TCR beta chains as linked to cytomegalovirus. Within the 100 to 150 validation repertoires, first-cohort TCR clusters tended to co-occur, according to a later analysis.

The sequenced sample consisted of PBMCs. The TCR comes from a woman under 30 in good health and CMV-seropositive.

The CDR3 here is CSAGQTSEQYF. The CDR3 nucleotides are TGCAGTGCCGGACAGACCTCCGAGCAGTACTTC. The chain employs TRBV20-1 and TRBJ2-7, with D possibly matching TRBD1 (6 bases). Germline V gene data show CDR1 as DFQATT and CDR2 as SNEGSKA (reference sequence). Between the trimmed V and J ends, which lost 6 bases and 6 bases, there was a span of 12 bases. The CDR3 covers 11 residues.